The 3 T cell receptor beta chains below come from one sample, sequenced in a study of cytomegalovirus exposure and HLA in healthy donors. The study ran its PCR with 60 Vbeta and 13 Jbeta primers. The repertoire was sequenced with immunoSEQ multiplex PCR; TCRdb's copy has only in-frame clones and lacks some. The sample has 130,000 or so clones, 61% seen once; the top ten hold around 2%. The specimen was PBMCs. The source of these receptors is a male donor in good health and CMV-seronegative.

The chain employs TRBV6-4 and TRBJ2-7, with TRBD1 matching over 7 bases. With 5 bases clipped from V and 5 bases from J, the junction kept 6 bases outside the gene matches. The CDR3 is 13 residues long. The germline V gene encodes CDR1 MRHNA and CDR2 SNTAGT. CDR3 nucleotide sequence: TGTGCCAGCAGTTTCAACAGGGGCGACGAGCAGTACTTC. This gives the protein CASSFNRGDEQYF.

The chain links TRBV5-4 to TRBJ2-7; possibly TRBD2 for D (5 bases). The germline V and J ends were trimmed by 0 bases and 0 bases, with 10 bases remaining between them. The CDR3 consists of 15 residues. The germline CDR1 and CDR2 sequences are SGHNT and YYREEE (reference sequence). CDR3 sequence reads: CASSLGHGSSYEQYF. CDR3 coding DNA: TGTGCCAGCAGCTTGGGACATGGGAGCTCCTACGAGCAGTACTTC.

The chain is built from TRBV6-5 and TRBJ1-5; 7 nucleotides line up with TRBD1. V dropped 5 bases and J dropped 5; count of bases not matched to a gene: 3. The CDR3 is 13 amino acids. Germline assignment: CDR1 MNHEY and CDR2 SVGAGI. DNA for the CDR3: TGTGCCAGCAGTGGGGACAGTTATCAGCCCCAGCATTTT. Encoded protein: CASSGDSYQPQHF.